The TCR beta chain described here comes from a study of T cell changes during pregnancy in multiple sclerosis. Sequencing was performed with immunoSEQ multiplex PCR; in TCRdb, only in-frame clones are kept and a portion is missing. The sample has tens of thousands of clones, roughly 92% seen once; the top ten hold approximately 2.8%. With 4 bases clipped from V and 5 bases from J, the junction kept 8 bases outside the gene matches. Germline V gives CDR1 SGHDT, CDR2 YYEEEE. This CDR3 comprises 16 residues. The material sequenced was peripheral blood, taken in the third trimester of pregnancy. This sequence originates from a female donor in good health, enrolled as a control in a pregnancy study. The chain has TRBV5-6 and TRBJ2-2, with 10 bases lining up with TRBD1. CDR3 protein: CASSPPGQGGTGELFF. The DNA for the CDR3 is TGTGCCAGCAGCCCACCAGGACAGGGGGGTACCGGGGAGCTGTTTTTT.